A selection of T cell receptor beta chains follows, all from one sample in a study of graft-versus-host responses after intestinal transplantation. For these receptors, no antigen is known. The protocol was immunoSEQ multiplex PCR, while the TCRdb copy is restricted to in-frame clones and leaves out a portion. Of around 71,000 clones listed, roughly 94% are singletons. The starting material was unstimulated CD8+ T cells sorted from spleen or lymph node cells, obtained before intestinal transplant. The receptors come from a human donor who received an intestinal transplant. The CDR3 runs from the conserved cysteine through the conserved F or W. The order of the fields is D gene, V gene, clone size, J gene, CDR3 protein, CDR3 DNA. D genes are given only for firm matches. Expanded clones are given a class, and other clones once, few, many or no size at all.

>TRBD1|TRBV14|.|TRBJ1-1
CASSPLLTGGENTEAFF
TGTGCCAGCAGCCCACTGCTGACAGGGGGCGAGAACACTGAAGCTTTCTTT
>.|TRBV29-1|.|TRBJ2-2
CSVVGFDTGELFF
TGCAGCGTTGTAGGGTTCGACACCGGGGAGCTGTTTTTT
>.|TRBV11-2|.|TRBJ1-5
CASSPGGQKPNQPQHF
TGTGCCAGCAGCCCTGGAGGTCAGAAGCCCAATCAGCCCCAGCATTTT
>.|TRBV27|.|TRBJ1-1
CASSLGDSNTEAFF
TGTGCCAGCAGTTTAGGTGACAGCAACACTGAAGCTTTCTTT
>.|TRBV29-1|.|TRBJ2-1
CSVVVAEYNEQFF
TGCAGCGTTGTCGTTGCGGAATACAATGAGCAGTTCTTC
>.|TRBV9|.|TRBJ2-7
CASSVEGSTSYEQYF
TGTGCCAGCAGCGTAGAGGGGAGTACCTCCTACGAGCAGTACTTC
>.|TRBV5-1|.|TRBJ2-7
CASSPRGGRGPYEQYF
TGCGCCAGCAGCCCACGAGGGGGTAGGGGACCCTACGAGCAGTACTTC
>TRBD2|TRBV19|.|TRBJ2-2
CASSIAGVGTGELFF
TGTGCCAGTAGTATTGCGGGAGTTGGCACCGGGGAGCTGTTTTTT
>TRBD2|TRBV4-1|.|TRBJ2-1
CASSPWREWGNEQFF
TGCGCCAGCAGCCCCTGGCGGGAGTGGGGCAATGAGCAGTTCTTC
>.|TRBV19|.|TRBJ2-3
CASSGLTLGTDTQYF
TGTGCCAGTAGTGGACTCACCCTGGGCACAGATACGCAGTATTTT
>.|TRBV28|.|TRBJ1-5
CASTMPGGESNQPQHF
TGTGCCAGCACCATGCCGGGGGGCGAGAGCAATCAGCCCCAGCATTTT
>.|TRBV9|once|TRBJ1-2
CASSVASGGGYYGYTF
TGTGCCAGCAGCGTAGCTTCTGGGGGCGGATACTATGGCTACACCTTC
>TRBD1|TRBV6-6|.|TRBJ2-7
CASSYSSRQGDEQYF
TGTGCCAGCAGTTACTCGAGCCGACAGGGAGACGAGCAGTACTTC
>.|TRBV4-2|.|TRBJ1-2
CASSQDTGYDGYTF
TGTGCCAGCAGCCAAGATACAGGATACGATGGCTACACCTTC
>.|TRBV6-1|.|TRBJ1-2
CASSYNREGSYTF
TGTGCCAGCAGTTATAACAGAGAAGGGAGCTACACCTTC
>.|TRBV6-6|once|TRBJ1-2
CASSYDSMGGYTF
TGTGCCAGCAGTTACGACAGCATGGGTGGCTACACCTTC
>TRBD1|TRBV5-1|.|TRBJ1-1
CASSLGQGEGEAFF
TGCGCCAGCAGCTTGGGTCAGGGGGAGGGTGAAGCTTTCTTT
>.|TRBV10-2|once|TRBJ2-7
CASSGYSYEQYF
TGCGCCAGCAGTGGGTATTCCTACGAGCAGTACTTC
>.|TRBV30|.|TRBJ1-2
CAWSGGFNGGYTF
TGTGCCTGGAGTGGGGGATTTAACGGTGGCTACACCTTC
>.|TRBV5-6|.|TRBJ2-5
CASGPSETQYF
TGTGCCAGTGGGCCCTCAGAGACCCAGTACTTC
>.|TRBV7-2|.|TRBJ2-5
CASSLGGGSQETQYF
TGTGCCAGCAGCTTAGGAGGCGGTTCTCAAGAGACCCAGTACTTC
>.|TRBV28|.|TRBJ2-7
CASSLWSGPYEQYF
TGTGCCAGCAGTTTATGGAGCGGTCCCTACGAGCAGTACTTC
>.|TRBV19|.|TRBJ2-2
CASSPYRETGELFF
TGTGCCAGTAGTCCATACAGGGAGACCGGGGAGCTGTTTTTT
>.|TRBV13|few|TRBJ2-7
CASSLTNSYEQYF
TGTGCCAGCAGCCTGACCAATTCCTACGAGCAGTACTTC
>.|TRBV27|.|TRBJ2-2
CASSLSPNTGELLF
TGTGCCAGCAGTTTAAGCCCCAACACCGGGGAGCTGCTTTTT
>TRBD2|TRBV7-8|.|TRBJ2-7
CASSLGFGRLGEQYF
TGTGCCAGCAGCTTAGGATTCGGGAGGCTCGGCGAGCAGTACTTC
>TRBD1|TRBV27|.|TRBJ2-7
CASSLSTGEYEQYF
TGTGCCAGCAGTTTATCGACAGGGGAGTACGAGCAGTACTTC
>.|TRBV27|.|TRBJ1-5
CASSLRQGNQPQHF
TGTGCCAGCAGTCTTCGACAGGGCAATCAGCCCCAGCATTTT
>.|TRBV6-5|.|TRBJ2-5
CASRDLQETQYF
TGTGCCAGCAGGGACTTGCAAGAGACCCAGTACTTC
>.|TRBV6-5|.|TRBJ2-1
CASSYSREQFF
TGTGCCAGCAGTTACAGTAGGGAGCAGTTCTTC
>.|TRBV11-3|.|TRBJ2-1
CASSLDRGGSYNEQFF
TGTGCCAGCAGCTTAGATAGGGGCGGGTCCTACAATGAGCAGTTCTTC
>.|TRBV5-8|.|TRBJ2-6
CASSWGAGANVLTF
TGTGCCAGCAGTTGGGGGGCCGGGGCCAACGTCCTGACTTTC
>.|TRBV11-3|.|TRBJ2-1
CASSPSSGYEQFF
TGTGCCAGCAGCCCCTCCTCAGGTTATGAGCAGTTCTTC
>.|TRBV19|.|TRBJ1-5
CASKGKLCAYSNQPQHF
TGTGCCAGTAAGGGGAAACTGTGCGCCTATAGCAATCAGCCCCAGCATTTT
>.|TRBV9|.|TRBJ2-3
CASSVERHTDTQYF
TGTGCCAGCAGCGTAGAACGTCACACAGATACGCAGTATTTT